Detailed here is one T cell receptor beta chain. The antigen remains unidentified. Looked up from germline, CDR1 is LNHDA and CDR2 is SQIVND (reference sequence). The trim removed 5 bases at V and 1 base at J, leaving 4 bases unmatched. This CDR3 has 15 residues. Profiled with immunoSEQ multiplex PCR; TCRdb holds only in-frame clones, not every one. Of roughly 15,000 clones listed, around four fifths are singletons. This specimen belongs to a study of T cell repertoires in ileal Crohn's disease. As for the study in general: Every patient was operated on for stricturing (about 60%) or penetrating (39%) complications.

Study observations and caveats: Endoscopic recurrence occurred in every patient whose clonality exceeded 26.8%. Compared with CD4 T cells, sorted CD8 cells carried more expanded clones.

This chain connects TRBV19 to TRBJ1-2, with TRBD1 matching 10 bases. The receptor was isolated from an adult with Crohn's disease. The sample was ileal tissue. CDR3 bases: TGTGCCAGTAGTCCTGGGACAGGGGTTAACTATGGCTACACCTTC. Translated: CASSPGTGVNYGYTF.